The 27 T cell receptor beta chains listed next were all sequenced from one sample in a study of blood T cell repertoires in COVID-19. Measured with immunoSEQ multiplex PCR; TCRdb has only the in-frame clones, and not every one. Of fewer than 500,000 clones detected, around 87% appear once; the ten largest clones hold 1.3%. The material sequenced was PBMCs or T cells enriched from blood (not recorded which). The receptors shown here come from a man between 25 and 39 years old who had recovered from COVID-19.

A remark on this clone: Other DNA sequences in this sample translate to the same CDR3. J is TRBJ1-1 and V is TRBV5-1, with 9 bases fitting TRBD1. Per the germline V gene, CDR1 is SGHRS and CDR2 is YFSETQ. V dropped 2 bases and J dropped 5; count of bases not matched to a gene: 4. The CDR3 loop spans 14 amino acids. CDR3 residues: CASSLGQGYTEAFF. The CDR3 DNA reads TGCGCCAGCAGCTTAGGACAGGGGTATACTGAAGCTTTCTTT.

This clone was observed a few times. This chain connects TRBV15 to TRBJ1-1; 10 bases line up with TRBD1. CDR1 and CDR2 (germline): LNHNV, YYDKDF (reference sequence). The CDR3 consists of 13 residues. V shed 11 bases, J shed 1 base, and the junction held 4 bases outside the gene matches. This CDR3 reads CASGTGANTEAFF. The CDR3, as DNA: TGTGCCTCAGGGACAGGGGCGAACACTGAAGCTTTCTTT.

This sequence joins TRBV18 and TRBJ2-7; D is undetermined. With 3 bases removed from V and 3 bases from J, the gap between germline ends came to 12 bases. The CDR3 is 14 residues long. CDR1 and CDR2 (germline): KGHSH, LQKENI. CDR3 region: CASSPALPGYEQYF. CDR3 DNA sequence: TGTGCCAGCTCACCGGCCCTCCCAGGCTACGAGCAGTACTTC.

The rearrangement links TRBV11-2 to TRBJ1-1, with 8 bases aligning to TRBD1. This CDR3 spans 16 amino acids. V lost 2 bases to trimming and J lost 8 bases; unmatched junction nucleotides: 13. Germline assignment: CDR1 SGHAT and CDR2 FQNNGV. The CDR3 spells CASSLMTGATLTEAFF. The CDR3 bases are TGTGCCAGCAGCTTAATGACAGGGGCCACTTTAACCGAAGCTTTCTTT.

The chain employs TRBV4-3 and TRBJ1-2, with 10 bases lining up with TRBD1. The V segment lost 1 base and the J segment 0 bases; nucleotides outside the gene matches: 8. The CDR3 is 18 amino acids. The germline V gene encodes CDR1 LGHNA and CDR2 YSLEER. Here the CDR3 DNA reads TGCGCCAGCAGCCAAGGGTGGGGACAGGGGCCAGCTAACTATGGCTACACCTTC. Residues: CASSQGWGQGPANYGYTF.

The chain has TRBV6-5 and TRBJ1-5, with TRBD1 identical over 10 bases. This CDR3 spans 14 amino acids. In germline, CDR1 is MNHEY, CDR2 SVGAGI. Unmatched junction bases numbered 5, after V lost 7 bases and J lost 5 bases. This chain's CDR3 is CASTQDRGDQPQHF. The CDR3 region has the DNA TGTGCCAGCACCCAGGACAGGGGGGATCAGCCCCAGCATTTT.

For the CDR3, the DNA is TGTGCCACCAGTTCCACCCGGACAGGACGCCGTGAAGCTTTCTTT. Its protein product is CATSSTRTGRREAFF. V gene TRBV19 combines with J gene TRBJ1-1; TRBD1 matches at 7 bases. The germline gives CDR1 LNHDA, CDR2 SQIVND (reference sequence). V shed 10 bases, J shed 7 bases, and the junction held 18 bases outside the gene matches. The CDR3 length is 15 residues.

V and J are TRBV19 and TRBJ1-1; 7 nucleotides match TRBD1. Germline lookup yields CDR1 LNHDA and CDR2 SQIVND (reference sequence). This CDR3 contains 14 residues. Germline trimming cut 7 bases from V and 2 bases from J; bases unmatched to any gene: 7. The CDR3 spells CASTPGQANTEAFF. The CDR3 bases are TGTGCCAGTACGCCAGGACAGGCTAACACTGAAGCTTTCTTT.

V usage is TRBV13 and J usage is TRBJ2-5; D might be TRBD2 (6 bases). CDR1 and CDR2 from the germline V gene are PRHDT and FYEKMQ (reference sequence). Trimming removed 3 bases at V and 1 base at J, with 15 bases between. This CDR3 has 16 residues. CDR3 amino acids: CASSFGGLAFQETQYF. The CDR3, as DNA: TGTGCCAGCAGCTTCGGGGGTCTAGCGTTCCAAGAGACCCAGTACTTC.

The chain is built from TRBV3-1 (or the pseudogene TRBV3-2) and TRBJ2-5; TRBD2 aligns across 8 bases. Germline V gene data show CDR1 as LGHDT and CDR2 as YNNKEL (reference sequence). The CDR3 totals 14 residues. V was pared by 4 bases and J by 3 bases, with 4 bases of the junction left unmatched. The CDR3 DNA is TGTGCCAGCAGCCCAATGGGACTAGAAGAGACCCAGTACTTC. This translates into CASSPMGLEETQYF.

This chain's CDR3 is CASSLHLAAVDTGELFF. As DNA, the CDR3 is TGCGCCAGCAGCCTCCACTTGGCAGCGGTGGACACCGGGGAGCTGTTTTTT. The chain joins TRBV5-1 to TRBJ2-2; TRBD2 might be the D (5 bases). V dropped 4 bases and J dropped 3 bases, with 19 bases sitting between them. The CDR3 sequence is 17 residues long. Germline V CDR1 and CDR2: SGHRS, YFSETQ.

The J gene is TRBJ2-2, the V gene TRBV5-4; D is perhaps TRBD1 (6 bases). The CDR3 runs 16 residues. V was pared by 0 bases and J by 5 bases, with 14 bases between. The V gene's germline CDR1 is SGHNT and CDR2 YYREEE (reference sequence). CDR3 nucleotides: TGTGCCAGCAGCTTGGCCGGTGGGGGCCGGACCGGGGAGCTGTTTTTT. Its protein product is CASSLAGGGRTGELFF. Complete variable domain (other parts from reference TRBV5-4 and TRBJ2-2): ETGVTQSPTHLIKTRGQQVTLRCSSQSGHNTVSWYQQALGQGPQFIFQYYREEENGRGNFPPRFSGLQFPNYSSELNVNALELDDSALYLCASSLAGGGRTGELFFGEGSRLTVL.

The chain has TRBV15 and TRBJ2-3, with 7 bases identical to TRBD2. With V trimmed by 3 bases and J by 4 bases, 7 bases remained unmatched. Germline assignment: CDR1 LNHNV and CDR2 YYDKDF (reference sequence). The CDR3 extends over 15 amino acids. This chain's CDR3 is CATSSDGDYSDTQYF. CDR3 DNA: TGTGCCACCAGCAGCGACGGGGACTACTCAGATACGCAGTATTTT. Combining the CDR3 with reference TRBV15 and TRBJ2-3 gives the whole variable domain DAMVIQNPRYQVTQFGKPVTLSCSQTLNHNVMYWYQQKSSQAPKLLFHYYDKDFNNEADTPDNFQSRRPNTSFCFLDIRSPGLGDTAMYLCATSSDGDYSDTQYFGPGTRLTVL.

This clone was recorded only once. The chain employs TRBV2 and TRBJ2-3; a possible D gene is TRBD2 (5 bases). The CDR3 covers 15 residues. CDR1 SNHLY and CDR2 FYNNEI come from the germline V gene. V was shortened by 8 bases and J by 0 bases, with 15 bases between the two germline ends. The CDR3 DNA is TGTGCCAGCGAGTCACCCCGGGGAAGCACAGATACGCAGTATTTT. Its translation is CASESPRGSTDTQYF.

The CDR3: CASSYRQGDTEAFF. CDR3 nucleotides: TGTGCCAGCAGCTACCGACAGGGCGACACTGAAGCTTTCTTT. The chain joins TRBV9 to TRBJ1-1, with 7 bases matching TRBD1. The CDR3 sequence is 14 residues long. Germline V gene sequence: CDR1 SGDLS, CDR2 YYNGEE. Trimming took 4 bases from V and 3 from J; bases not matched to a gene: 6.

The CDR3 region has the DNA TGTGCCAGCAGCGTAGGCCGGGGGACAGAGGGATCCGAGGCAGATACGCAGTATTTT. It specifies CASSVGRGTEGSEADTQYF. This chain links TRBV9 with TRBJ2-3; weak D call: TRBD1 (7 bases). Germline CDR1 SGDLS, CDR2 YYNGEE. The CDR3 length is 19 residues. With 0 bases removed from V and 4 bases from J, the gap between germline ends came to 24 bases.

CDR3 DNA: TGTGCCAGCAGCTTCCGGGGGAGCTCCTACAATGAGCAGTTCTTC. Protein sequence: CASSFRGSSYNEQFF. The gene calls are TRBV5-4 and TRBJ2-1, with D perhaps matching TRBD2 (6 bases). Trimming removed 2 bases at V and 0 bases at J, with 9 bases between. Germline V gene lookup returns CDR1 SGHNT and CDR2 YYREEE (reference sequence). This CDR3 is 15 amino acids long.

The genes are TRBV6-6 and TRBJ1-1, with a tentative D call TRBD1 (5 bases). V was trimmed by 2 bases and J by 5 bases, leaving 15 bases between them. CDR3 size: 15 residues. CDR1 and CDR2 (germline): MNHNY, SVGAGI (reference sequence). The DNA for the CDR3 is TGTGCCAGCAGTTACGATTACCCGGGACTTACTGAAGCTTTCTTT. It translates to CASSYDYPGLTEAFF.

This sequence joins TRBV3-1 (or the pseudogene TRBV3-2) and TRBJ2-1, with TRBD2 matching over 7 bases. V shed 4 bases and J 7 bases; nucleotides not matched to a gene: 10. CDR1 is LGHDT, CDR2 YNNKEL, per germline (reference sequence). There are 15 residues in the CDR3. The CDR3 DNA reads TGTGCCAGCAGCCCTTCGGCGGGGGTGGCGAATGAGCAGTTCTTC. Translated: CASSPSAGVANEQFF.

The rearrangement links TRBV7-2 to TRBJ1-6; 7 bases map to TRBD1. The CDR3 spans 14 residues. The J segment lost 13 bases and the V segment lost 1 base, leaving 7 bases of the junction unmatched. Germline CDR1 is SGHTA and CDR2 is FQGNSA. The CDR3 coding sequence is TGTGCCAGCAGCTTAGGGGCGGGACAGTCTCCCCTCCACTTT. Protein sequence: CASSLGAGQSPLHF. Full variable domain (missing parts from reference TRBV7-2 and TRBJ1-6): GAGVSQSPSNKVTEKGKDVELRCDPISGHTALYWYRQSLGQGLEFLIYFQGNSAPDKSGLPSDRFSAERTGGSVSTLTIQRTQQEDSAVYLCASSLGAGQSPLHFGNGTRLTVT.

The V gene is TRBV6-1, the J gene TRBJ2-7; the D is unclear. There are 15 residues in the CDR3. Between the trimmed V and J ends, which lost 1 base and 0 bases, there was a span of 10 bases. Germline values: CDR1 MNHNS, CDR2 SASEGT. The CDR3 sequence: CASSEVALSSYEQYF. CDR3 in DNA: TGTGCCAGCAGTGAAGTCGCACTGAGCTCCTACGAGCAGTACTTC.

The chain employs TRBV12-3 or TRBV12-4 and TRBJ1-1; 8 bases align to TRBD1. V was clipped by 5 bases and J by 5 bases; unmatched bases: 4. The CDR3 length is 13 residues. In nucleotides, the CDR3 is TGTGCCAGCAGTCGGACAGGGAGAACTGAAGCTTTCTTT. This codes for CASSRTGRTEAFF.

This clone appeared once. This sample also contains other DNA sequences that code for the same CDR3. The chain recombines TRBV5-4 with TRBJ2-7; 9 positions agree with TRBD1. V shed 2 bases, J shed 6 bases, and the junction held 6 bases outside the gene matches. The CDR3 is 14 residues long. Germline CDR1 reads SGHNT; CDR2 reads YYREEE (reference sequence). DNA of the CDR3: TGTGCCAGCAGCTTTTCCGGGACAGGGAGCGAGCAGTACTTC. Amino acids: CASSFSGTGSEQYF.

The chain recombines TRBV30 with TRBJ1-5, with TRBD1 identical over 7 bases. The trim removed 5 bases at V and 9 bases at J, leaving 10 bases unmatched. The CDR3 is 13 amino acids. Per germline, CDR1 GTSNPN and CDR2 SVGIG (reference sequence). CDR3: CAWDSGGNWPQHF. The CDR3 DNA reads TGTGCCTGGGACTCAGGGGGGAACTGGCCCCAGCATTTT.

The J gene is TRBJ1-1, the V gene TRBV11-2, with a tentative D call TRBD1 (6 bases). V was trimmed by 5 bases and J by 1 base, leaving 14 bases between them. The germline V gene encodes CDR1 SGHAT and CDR2 FQNNGV. The CDR3 spans 15 residues. The CDR3: CASSPSTGWNTEAFF. DNA for the CDR3: TGTGCCAGCAGCCCATCGACAGGCTGGAACACTGAAGCTTTCTTT. The full variable domain, its missing parts supplied by reference TRBV11-2 and TRBJ1-1, is EAGVAQSPRYKIIEKRQSVAFWCNPISGHATLYWYQQILGQGPKLLIQFQNNGVVDDSQLPKDRFSAERLKGVDSTLKIQPAKLEDSAVYLCASSPSTGWNTEAFFGQGTRLTVV.

The gene calls are TRBV19 and TRBJ2-5, with D perhaps TRBD1 (5 bases). CDR1 and CDR2 from the germline V gene are LNHDA and SQIVND (reference sequence). The V and J ends lost 6 bases and 2 bases respectively, with 13 bases between them. CDR3 length equals 14 residues. The CDR3 DNA reads TGTGCCAGTAGACCTGGACACCTTCAAGAGACCCAGTACTTC. It encodes CASRPGHLQETQYF.

In its sample, this clone was seen once. The chain employs TRBV2 and TRBJ2-1, with 13 bases lining up with TRBD2. The junction had 14 bases not matched to a gene; V was cut back by 3 bases and J by 0 bases. The CDR3 loop spans 21 amino acids. The germline V gene has CDR1 SNHLY and CDR2 FYNNEI. CDR3 residues: CASSDYRLPGLAGSSYNEQFF. DNA for the CDR3: TGTGCCAGCAGTGATTATCGCCTACCGGGACTAGCGGGGAGCTCCTACAATGAGCAGTTCTTC.